These T cell receptor beta chains were read from a single sample in a study of cytomegalovirus exposure and HLA in healthy donors. The table came from immunoSEQ multiplex PCR; TCRdb's copy has only in-frame clones and leaves some out. The sample has some 110,000 clones; 75% are singletons. The specimen was PBMCs. The receptors here all came from a woman aged 18-29 years in good health and CMV-seronegative. CDR3s include the opening cysteine and the closing phenylalanine or tryptophan. Fields, in order: V gene, J gene, D gene, clone size, CDR3 DNA, CDR3 protein. A D gene is named only where the DNA matches it firmly. For some rows the clone size is stated as once, few or many, or as a class when expanded; others skip it.

TRBV30	TRBJ2-2	TRBD1	few	TGTGCCTGGAGTAAAATTGGGACAGTTAACACCGGGGAGCTGTTTTTT	CAWSKIGTVNTGELFF
TRBV2	TRBJ1-1	TRBD1	-	TGTGCCAGCAGTTTAAGACAGGGTAGAATCACTGAAGCTTTCTTT	CASSLRQGRITEAFF
TRBV15	TRBJ2-5	TRBD1	-	TGTGCCACCAGCAGATCCACGATTAGGGGGCCCCGTGAGACCCAGTACTTC	CATSRSTIRGPRETQYF
TRBV19	TRBJ2-7	-	-	TGTGCCAGTAGTATAGGCCAGGGGTACGCCTACGAGCAGTACTTC	CASSIGQGYAYEQYF
TRBV13	TRBJ1-1	-	-	TGTGCCAGCTCGTCTGGAGGGGTAACTGAAGCTTTCTTT	CASSSGGVTEAFF
TRBV19	TRBJ2-2	TRBD1	-	TGTGCCAGTAGTACGTCCGACAGGGCGAGGAACACCGGGGAGCTGTTTTTT	CASSTSDRARNTGELFF
TRBV30	TRBJ1-2	-	few	TGTGCCTGGAGTGTGGTCTTCCCGAGGGCCCACTATGGCTACACCTTC	CAWSVVFPRAHYGYTF
TRBV21-1	TRBJ1-1	-	-	TGTGCCAGCAGCAACCGACTAGGGACAGGGTTAAAGAACACTGAAGCTTTCTTT	CASSNRLGTGLKNTEAFF
TRBV7-9	TRBJ2-3	TRBD2	-	TGTGCCAGCAGCTTAACTCTAGCGGGGGGGAGCACAGATACGCAGTATTTT	CASSLTLAGGSTDTQYF
TRBV5-1	TRBJ2-2	TRBD2	-	TGCGCCAGCAGCGTATATCGGACTAGCGGTAGGGCCGGGGAGCTGTTTTTT	CASSVYRTSGRAGELFF
TRBV28	TRBJ2-3	TRBD1	few	TGTGCCAGCAGTCTCCGGGACAGGGAAGATACGCAGTATTTT	CASSLRDREDTQYF
TRBV6-1	TRBJ1-2	TRBD1	-	TGTGCCAGCGGGCGCTTGACAGGGCTTTTTGGAGGCTACACCTTC	CASGRLTGLFGGYTF
TRBV5-4	TRBJ1-1	-	-	TGTGCCAGCAGCTCCACAGGTCCGAACACTGAAGCTTTCTTT	CASSSTGPNTEAFF
TRBV7-6	TRBJ2-2	-	few	TGTGCCAGCAGCCACCCCGGGTCAACCGGGGAGCTGTTTTTT	CASSHPGSTGELFF
TRBV6-4	TRBJ2-2	TRBD1	once	TGTGCCAGCAGCTGGAAATTGGACAGGGCGAGCACCGGGGAGCTGTTTTTT	CASSWKLDRASTGELFF
TRBV11-2	TRBJ1-6	TRBD1	-	TGTGCCAGCAGCCTTAACAGGGGAGCACCCCTCCACTTT	CASSLNRGAPLHF
TRBV7-9	TRBJ1-2	TRBD1	-	TGTGCCGTCGACAGGGGCATCTATGGCTACACCTTC	CAVDRGIYGYTF
TRBV5-1	TRBJ2-1	TRBD1	-	TGCGCCAGCAGCTTGGGGTCCAGGGGGTTTTACAATGAGCAGTTCTTC	CASSLGSRGFYNEQFF
TRBV27	TRBJ2-2	-	few	TGTGCCAGCAGTCATATGGCCACCGGGGAGCTGTTTTTT	CASSHMATGELFF
TRBV5-1	TRBJ2-2	TRBD1	-	TGCGCCAGCAGCCCTCGGACAGGGGACACCGGGGAGCTGTTTTTT	CASSPRTGDTGELFF
TRBV19	TRBJ1-5	-	-	TGTGCCAGTAGGGATAGGGGAATCAATCAGCCCCAGCATTTT	CASRDRGINQPQHF
TRBV25-1	TRBJ2-5	-	-	TGTGCCAGCAGTGAAGTCATCAGCGATGGTGAGACCCAGTACTTC	CASSEVISDGETQYF
TRBV7-9	TRBJ2-1	TRBD1	-	TGTGCCAGCAGCACCACCGGGACAGAATTCAACAATGAGCAGTTCTTC	CASSTTGTEFNNEQFF
TRBV29-1	TRBJ1-2	TRBD1	-	TGCAGCGTGGTTTGGACAGGTGGCTACACCTTC	CSVVWTGGYTF
TRBV28	TRBJ1-6	TRBD1	-	TGTGCCAGCAGTTTAGCAAGGACAGGGGGTTTCCCTTCACCCCTCCACTTT	CASSLARTGGFPSPLHF
TRBV20-1	TRBJ2-1	-	few	TGCAGTCCTAATGAGCAGTTCTTC	CSPNEQFF
TRBV10-2	TRBJ2-1	TRBD1	-	TGCGCCAGCAGTGAGGGGACAGGGTCCTACAATGAGCAGTTCTTC	CASSEGTGSYNEQFF